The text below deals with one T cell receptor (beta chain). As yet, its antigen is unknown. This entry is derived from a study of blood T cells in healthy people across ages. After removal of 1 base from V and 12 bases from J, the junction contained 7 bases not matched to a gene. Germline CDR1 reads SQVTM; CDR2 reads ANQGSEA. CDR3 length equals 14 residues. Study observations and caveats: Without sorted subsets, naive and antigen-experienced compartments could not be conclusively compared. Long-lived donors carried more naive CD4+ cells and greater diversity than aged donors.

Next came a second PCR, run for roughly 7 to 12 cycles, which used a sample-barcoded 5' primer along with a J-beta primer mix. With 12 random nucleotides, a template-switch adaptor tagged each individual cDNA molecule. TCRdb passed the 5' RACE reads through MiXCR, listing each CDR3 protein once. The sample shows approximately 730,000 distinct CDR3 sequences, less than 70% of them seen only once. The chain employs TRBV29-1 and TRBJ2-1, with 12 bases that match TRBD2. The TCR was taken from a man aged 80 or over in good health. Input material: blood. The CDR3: CSVEGTSGNDGQFF. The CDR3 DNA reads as TGCAGCGTTGAAGGGACTAGCGGGAATGATGGGCAGTTCTTC.